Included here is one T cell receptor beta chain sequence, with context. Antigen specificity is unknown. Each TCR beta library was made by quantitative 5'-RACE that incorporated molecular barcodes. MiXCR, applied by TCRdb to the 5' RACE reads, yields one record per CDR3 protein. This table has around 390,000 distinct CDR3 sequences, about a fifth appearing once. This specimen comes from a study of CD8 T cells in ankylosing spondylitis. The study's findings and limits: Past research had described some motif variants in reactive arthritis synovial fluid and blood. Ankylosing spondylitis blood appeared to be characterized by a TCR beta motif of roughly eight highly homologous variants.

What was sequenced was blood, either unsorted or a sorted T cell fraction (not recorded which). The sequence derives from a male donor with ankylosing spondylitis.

CDR3 coding DNA: TGCGCCAGCAGGCAGGCGGGTGTGAACACTGAAGCTTTCTTT. Amino acids: CASRQAGVNTEAFF. The chain has TRBV5-1 and TRBJ1-1; D remains ambiguous. The CDR3 contains 14 residues. Germline V gene data show CDR1 as SGHRS and CDR2 as YFSETQ. Trimming stripped 5 bases from V and 0 bases from J, with 11 bases between.